This T cell receptor (beta chain) was retrieved from a study of blood T cell repertoires in COVID-19. Profiled with immunoSEQ multiplex PCR; TCRdb holds only in-frame clones, not every one. The table lists around 68,000 clones, more than 65% of them singletons. This CDR3 is 16 amino acids long. The V gene's germline CDR1 is MNHEY and CDR2 SMNVEV (reference sequence). Trimming took 1 base from V and 1 from J, leaving 10 bases between them. This receptor was identified in a woman aged 45-59 years with acute or convalescent COVID-19. The sample taken for sequencing was peripheral blood. The chain joins TRBV27 to TRBJ2-2, with a weak D call TRBD1 (6 bases). DNA of the CDR3: TGTGCCAGCAGTTTATATCAGGGGTTGAACACCGGGGAGCTGTTTTTT. This translates into CASSLYQGLNTGELFF.